This record covers a single T cell receptor (beta chain). Trimming at V came to 4 bases and at J to 1 base, leaving 11 bases not matched to a gene. Germline CDR1 is SGHTA and CDR2 is FQGNSA. This CDR3 spans 19 amino acids. The entry originates in a study of blood T cell repertoires in COVID-19. Study background: Whether acute or convalescent, the COVID-19 samples came from the United States, Italy and Spain. PBMCs, B-cell-depleted T cells, or T cells provided the cDNA or gDNA that made up the material.

Clones were sequenced by immunoSEQ multiplex PCR, and TCRdb holds only the in-frame ones, with some missing. The sample carries about 29,000 clones, roughly nine tenths recorded once. Source material: peripheral blood. The TCR was taken from a human donor with active COVID-19. The donor label of this sample is uncertain. V and J are TRBV7-2 and TRBJ2-6, with 9 bases lining up with TRBD2. The CDR3 DNA reads as TGTGCCAGCAGCTCAGTGGGGGTAGCGGGAGTATCTGGGGCCAACGTCCTGACTTTC. Protein: CASSSVGVAGVSGANVLTF.